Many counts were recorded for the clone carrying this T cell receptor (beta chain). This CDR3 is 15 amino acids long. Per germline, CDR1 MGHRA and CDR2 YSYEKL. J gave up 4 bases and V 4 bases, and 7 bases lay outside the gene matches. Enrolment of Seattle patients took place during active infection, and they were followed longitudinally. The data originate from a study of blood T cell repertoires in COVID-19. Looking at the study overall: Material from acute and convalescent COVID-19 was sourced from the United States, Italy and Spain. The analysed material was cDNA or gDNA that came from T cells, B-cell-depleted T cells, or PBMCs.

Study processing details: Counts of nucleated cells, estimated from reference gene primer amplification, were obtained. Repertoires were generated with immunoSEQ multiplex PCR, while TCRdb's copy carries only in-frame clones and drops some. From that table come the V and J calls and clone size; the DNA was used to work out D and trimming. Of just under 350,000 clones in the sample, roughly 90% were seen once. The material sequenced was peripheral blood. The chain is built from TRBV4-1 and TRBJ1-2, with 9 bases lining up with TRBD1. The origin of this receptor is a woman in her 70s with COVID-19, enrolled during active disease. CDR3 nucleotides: TGCGCCAGCAGCCTATGGGACAGGGAAACCTATGGCTACACCTTC. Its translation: CASSLWDRETYGYTF.